Shown below are 23 T cell receptor beta chains from a single sample sequenced in a study of T cell clonality in common variable immunodeficiency. The repertoire was sequenced with immunoSEQ multiplex PCR; TCRdb's copy has only in-frame clones and lacks some. The sample has some 45,000 clones, none seen only once. The sequencing sample was made of peripheral blood mononuclear cells. The receptors come from a person aged 18 to 75 in good health.

This clone was seen at least ten times. Coverage ceases 3 residues before the CDR3 finishes, and the germline J gene fills in the end. The V call is TRBV20-1, the J call TRBJ2-5, with TRBD1 as a possible D gene (6 bases). In germline, CDR1 is DFQATT, CDR2 SNEGSKA (reference sequence). V lost 2 bases, J lost 5 bases, and 9 bases lay in between. The CDR3 totals 12 residues. The CDR3 loop is CSARRGIETQYF. The covered CDR3 bases are TGCAGTGCTAGAAGGGGGATCGAGACC.

As for this clone: Sequencing ends 3 residues short of the CDR3 end; the germline J gene provides the rest. This chain joins TRBV5-1 and TRBJ2-2; 8 nucleotides align to TRBD2. This CDR3 is built from 14 residues. Germline trimming cut 4 bases from V and 4 bases from J; bases unmatched to any gene: 3. CDR1 is SGHRS, CDR2 YFSETQ, per germline. CDR3 sequence reads: CASSVSGATGELFF. The sequenced CDR3 bases are TGCGCCAGCAGCGTTAGCGGGGCCACCGGGGAG.

This clone came up a few times. The CDR3 reads CASSLGRDYEQYF. The CDR3 bases that were read are TGTGCCAGCAGCTTAGGCAGGGACTACGAG. The genes are TRBV7-6 and TRBJ2-7, with D maybe TRBD1 (5 bases). The sequence runs out 3 residues before the end of the CDR3; the remainder is reconstructed from the germline J gene. CDR1 is SGHVS and CDR2 is FNYEAQ in the germline V gene. V gave up 1 base and J gave up 3 bases, with 7 bases separating them. The CDR3 sequence is 13 residues long. The full variable domain, in which reference TRBV7-6 and TRBJ2-7 provide the parts outside the CDR3, is GAGVSQSPRYKVTKRGQDVALRCDPISGHVSLYWYRQALGQGPEFLTYFNYEAQQDKSGLPNDRFSAERPEGSISTLTIQRTEQRDSAMYRCASSLGRDYEQYFGPGTRLTVT.

This clone has ten or more counts. Coverage ceases 3 residues before the CDR3 finishes, and the germline J gene fills in the end. This chain uses TRBV30 with TRBJ2-3, with 8 bases matching TRBD2. Germline loops: CDR1 GTSNPN, CDR2 SVGIG (reference sequence). This CDR3 has 16 residues. V lost 2 bases and J lost 2; bases outside the gene matches: 9. CDR3 protein: CAWSWERGGITDTQYF. The CDR3 bases that were read are TGTGCCTGGAGTTGGGAACGGGGGGGGATCACAGATACG. Variable domain in full (rest from reference TRBV30 and TRBJ2-3): SQTIHQWPATLVQPVGSPLSLECTVEGTSNPNLYWYRQAAGRGLQLLFYSVGIGQISSEVPQNLSASRPQDRQFILSSKKLLLSDSGFYLCAWSWERGGITDTQYFGPGTRLTVL.

This clone was seen ten or more times. The read finishes 3 residues shy of the CDR3 end, and the germline J gene is used to complete it. The chain couples TRBV9 to TRBJ2-5; D gene unclear. Germline CDR1 is SGDLS and CDR2 is YYNGEE. With 2 bases removed from V and 5 bases from J, the gap between germline ends came to 10 bases. This CDR3 is built from 13 residues. This chain's CDR3 is CASSVSGWETQYF. The sequenced CDR3 bases are TGTGCCAGCAGCGTCTCGGGTTGGGAGACC.

With regard to this clone: Read coverage stops 3 residues before the CDR3 terminus; the germline J gene supplies the remainder. The chain carries TRBV5-1 and TRBJ1-1, with D maybe TRBD1 (5 bases). CDR1 is SGHRS, CDR2 YFSETQ, per germline. This CDR3 region has 14 residues. Trimming took off 0 bases at V and 0 bases at J, with 6 bases between the two ends. The CDR3 sequence: CASSLGGLNTEAFF. The sequenced CDR3 bases are TGCGCCAGCAGCTTGGGGGGCTTGAACACTGAA.

Of note for this clone: The CDR3 is cut off 3 residues early in the read; its end comes from the germline J gene. V usage is TRBV19 and J usage is TRBJ1-4; 10 bases align to TRBD1. Per the germline V gene, CDR1 is LNHDA and CDR2 is SQIVND (reference sequence). The CDR3 spans 12 residues. CDR3 DNA (partial): TGTGCCAGTCGGGACAGGGGTTCACCA. Its protein product is CASRDRGSP. The CDR3 in full is CASRDRGSPLFF.

This clone was detected many times. The observed sequence ends 3 residues before the CDR3 terminus, with the missing tail filled in from the germline J gene. The genes are TRBV30 and TRBJ1-1, with 7 bases fitting TRBD1. The CDR3 spans 12 residues. V lost 3 bases to trimming and J lost 6 bases; unmatched junction nucleotides: 4. Germline V gives CDR1 GTSNPN, CDR2 SVGIG (reference sequence). The CDR3 bases that were read are TGTGCCTGGAGATGGGGACAGCCTGAA. This encodes CAWRWGQPE. The entire CDR3 is CAWRWGQPEAFF. The variable domain in full, with the rest retrieved from reference TRBV30 and TRBJ1-1, is SQTIHQWPATLVQPVGSPLSLECTVEGTSNPNLYWYRQAAGRGLQLLFYSVGIGQISSEVPQNLSASRPQDRQFILSSKKLLLSDSGFYLCAWRWGQPEAFFGQGTRLTVV.

This clone was observed at least ten times. Sequencing ends 3 residues short of the CDR3 end; the germline J gene provides the rest. The rearrangement uses TRBV2 and TRBJ1-2; TRBD1 aligns across 10 bases. The V gene's germline CDR1 is SNHLY and CDR2 FYNNEI. The CDR3 spans 13 residues. Partial CDR3 DNA: TGTGCCAGCAGATTTGGGACAGGGGAAGGC. Amino acids: CASRFGTGEG. The CDR3 in full is CASRFGTGEGYTF.

About this clone: The read is 3 residues too short to cover the CDR3 end, so that end is filled in from the germline J gene. The sample has other DNA sequences that encode this CDR3 too. V usage is TRBV20-1 and J usage is TRBJ2-1, with 8 bases aligning to TRBD2. CDR1 is DFQATT and CDR2 is SNEGSKA in the germline V gene (reference sequence). V trimming: 6 bases; J trimming: 4 bases; junction bases outside the gene matches: 8. CDR3 length: 14 amino acids. CDR3 DNA (partial): TGCAGTGCCCCCGACCCGGGGGGGTACAATGAG. Its translation is CSAPDPGGYNE. The entire CDR3 reads CSAPDPGGYNEQFF.

This clone has ten or more counts. The CDR3 end lies 3 residues beyond the end of the read and is filled in from the germline J gene. The V and J genes are TRBV7-6 and TRBJ1-1, with 8 bases lining up with TRBD1. J was trimmed by 7 bases and V by 5 bases; bases with no gene match: 12. Germline values: CDR1 SGHVS, CDR2 FNYEAQ. The length of the CDR3 is 15 residues. Incomplete CDR3 DNA: TGTGCCAGCAGCGCCATACCAGGGGGCGTAGGTGAA. Its protein product is CASSAIPGGVGE. The whole CDR3 sequence is CASSAIPGGVGEAFF.

This clone was counted many times. The read ends 3 residues shy of where the CDR3 ends; the end is completed using the germline J gene. The chain has TRBV11-2 and TRBJ2-3; D not resolved. CDR1 is SGHAT, CDR2 FQNNGV, per germline. The CDR3 spans 14 residues. Trimming left V 0 bases short and J 5 bases short, with 9 bases between. The CDR3 bases that were read are TGTGCCAGCAGCTTAGATCGTAAGGTAGATACG. Amino acids: CASSLDRKVDT. The whole CDR3 region reads CASSLDRKVDTQYF.

This clone was found a few times. The CDR3 end falls 3 residues outside the read, so it is completed with the germline J gene. The rearrangement links TRBV2 to TRBJ2-7; 7 bases are a match to TRBD2. The CDR3 runs 12 residues. The J segment lost 4 bases and the V segment lost 8 bases, leaving 5 bases of the junction unmatched. CDR1 is SNHLY, CDR2 FYNNEI, per germline. This chain's CDR3 is CASSRRGYEQYF. CDR3 DNA (partial): TGTGCCAGCTCCCGGCGGGGGTACGAG.

There are many counts of this clone. The read gets to within 3 residues of the CDR3 end, and the germline J gene fills in the rest. This sample also contains other DNA sequences that code for the same CDR3. The gene calls are TRBV19 and TRBJ2-5; D is ambiguous. CDR1 is LNHDA, CDR2 SQIVND, per germline (reference sequence). Between the trimmed V and J ends, which lost 1 base and 2 bases, there was a span of 20 bases. This CDR3 comprises 18 residues. The CDR3 here is CASSIGYTKRRQQETQYF. CDR3 bases read: TGTGCCAGTAGTATAGGCTATACCAAGAGGCGGCAACAAGAGACC. The full variable domain, its missing parts supplied by reference TRBV19 and TRBJ2-5, is DGGITQSPKYLFRKEGQNVTLSCEQNLNHDAMYWYRQDPGQGLRLIYYSQIVNDFQKGDIAEGYSVSREKKESFPLTVTSAQKNPTAFYLCASSIGYTKRRQQETQYFGPGTRLLVL.

This clone was counted many times. From the germline J gene comes the end of the CDR3, since the read stops 3 residues before it. The chain joins TRBV4-1 to TRBJ2-3, with no clear D. CDR3 length: 14 residues. The germline gives CDR1 MGHRA, CDR2 YSYEKL. The ends were cut back, 0 bases at V and 2 bases at J, with 6 bases in the middle. The CDR3 bases that were read are TGCGCCAGCAGCCAAGATACAGACACAGATACG. This sequence encodes CASSQDTDTDT. The whole CDR3 region reads CASSQDTDTDTQYF.

Worth noting for this clone: The sequence runs out 3 residues before the end of the CDR3; the remainder is reconstructed from the germline J gene. The chain is built from TRBV7-6 and TRBJ2-5; 8 positions match TRBD2. CDR3 length equals 18 residues. In germline, CDR1 is SGHVS, CDR2 FNYEAQ. The V gene end was trimmed by 5 bases and the J gene end by 0 bases; junction bases not matched to a gene: 14. CDR3 region: CASSPAWERGNYQETQYF. CDR3 DNA (partial): TGTGCCAGCAGCCCCGCGTGGGAGCGGGGGAACTACCAAGAGACC.

This clone has ten or more counts. The CDR3 is cut off 3 residues early in the read; its end comes from the germline J gene. This chain links TRBV20-1 with TRBJ2-5, with a tentative D call TRBD2 (6 bases). V lost 1 base and J lost 2, with 14 bases in between. The CDR3 contains 15 residues. CDR1 is DFQATT, CDR2 SNEGSKA, per germline (reference sequence). The sequenced part of the CDR3 DNA is TGCAGTGCTAGAGTTAAATCTAGCGCACAAGAGACC. Translating gives CSARVKSSAQET. The full CDR3 reads CSARVKSSAQETQYF.

Many counts were recorded for this clone. The read ends 3 residues early relative to the CDR3; the germline J gene fills the gap. The V gene is TRBV19, the J gene TRBJ2-1, with TRBD2 matching over 7 bases. V lost 2 bases, J lost 6 bases, and 7 bases stayed unmatched. This CDR3 has 15 amino acids. Per germline, CDR1 LNHDA and CDR2 SQIVND (reference sequence). CDR3 amino acids: CASSISGLGINEQFF. The part of the CDR3 DNA that was read is TGTGCCAGTAGTATATCAGGACTAGGGATCAATGAG.

At least ten counts were recorded for this clone. The sequence runs out 3 residues before the end of the CDR3; the remainder is reconstructed from the germline J gene. The genes are TRBV10-3 and TRBJ1-2; D is perhaps TRBD1 (5 bases). There are 14 residues in the CDR3. V lost 7 bases, J lost 4 bases, and 16 bases lay in between. Germline-derived CDR1 and CDR2 are ENHRY and SYGVKD. This CDR3 is CAITQDTSFYGYTF. Incomplete CDR3 DNA: TGTGCCATCACCCAGGACACGTCCTTCTATGGC.

This clone was detected only a few times. The read is 3 residues too short to cover the CDR3 end, so that end is filled in from the germline J gene. The chain has TRBV7-2 and TRBJ1-1; no clear D. This CDR3 spans 18 amino acids. Germline V gene data show CDR1 as SGHTA and CDR2 as FQGNSA. The V gene lost 0 bases and the J gene lost 0 bases, with 17 bases spanning the gap. This chain's CDR3 is CASSLAPGPFSMNTEAFF. The CDR3 bases that were read are TGTGCCAGCAGCTTAGCCCCGGGTCCTTTTTCCATGAACACTGAA.

There are many counts of this clone. The CDR3 extends 3 residues past the end of the read, so its final part is completed from the germline J gene. The chain recombines TRBV5-1 with TRBJ1-6; possibly TRBD1 for D (5 bases). V lost 2 bases and J 10 bases, leaving 13 bases between the germline ends. This CDR3 comprises 14 residues. Germline V CDR1 and CDR2: SGHRS, YFSETQ. The part of the CDR3 DNA that was read is TGCGCCAGCAGCTTAAGGCAGGAGGGGTCACCC. It is translated as CASSLRQEGSP. The whole CDR3 sequence is CASSLRQEGSPLHF.

This clone was found many times. The CDR3 is cut off 3 residues early in the read; its end comes from the germline J gene. The chain uses TRBV9 and TRBJ2-1; 14 nucleotides agree with TRBD2. The CDR3 loop spans 17 amino acids. Trimming took 3 bases from V and 0 from J; bases not matched to a gene: 2. Per germline, CDR1 SGDLS and CDR2 YYNGEE. This CDR3 reads CASSGTSGGSSYNEQFF. CDR3 DNA (partial): TGTGCCAGCAGCGGGACTAGCGGGGGGAGCTCCTACAATGAG.

CDR3 protein: CAWSGVWAGGLDTYTF. CDR3 DNA, as far as it was read: TGTGCCTGGAGTGGAGTATGGGCGGGGGGGCTAGATACC. The rearrangement links TRBV30 to TRBJ1-2, with a possible D match to TRBD1 (6 bases). From the germline J gene comes the end of the CDR3, since the read stops 3 residues before it. Germline-derived CDR1 and CDR2 are GTSNPN and SVGIG (reference sequence). There are 16 residues in the CDR3.